The sequence of this T cell receptor beta chain was determined in a study of CD4 T cells in relation to SARS-CoV-2 and coronaviruses. Overall study results and limits: Compared with monoreactive clones, crossreactive clones showed significantly weaker SARS-CoV-2 expansion.

TCRdb's copy holds only in-frame clones and misses some; the assay was immunoSEQ multiplex PCR. Among about 60,000 clones listed, approximately 94% were seen once. CD4+ T cells from unexposed donors were obtained before the COVID-19 pandemic (2011-2018). Per germline, CDR1 MNHEY and CDR2 SVGEGT. CDR3 length equals 16 residues. The V end was cut by 5 bases, the J end by 4 bases, with 20 bases between. Comments on this clone: Its cognate antigen is unknown.

Sequences were obtained from naive CD4+ T cells from PBMCs. Sample subset: naive CD4+ T cells isolated by negative enrichment. The TCR comes from a human donor in good health. The V gene is TRBV6-2 or TRBV6-3, the J gene TRBJ1-1; D is perhaps TRBD1 (5 bases). The CDR3 loop reads CASSALLRGAATEAFF. For the CDR3, the DNA is TGTGCCAGCAGTGCTTTGCTAAGGGGAGCCGCCACTGAAGCTTTCTTT.